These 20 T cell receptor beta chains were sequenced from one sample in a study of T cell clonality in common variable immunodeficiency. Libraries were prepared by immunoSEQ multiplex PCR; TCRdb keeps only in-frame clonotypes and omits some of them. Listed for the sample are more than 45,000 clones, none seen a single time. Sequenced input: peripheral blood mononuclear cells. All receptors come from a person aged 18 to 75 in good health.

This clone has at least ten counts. CDR3 bases read: TGCGCCAGCAGCTTTGGTCAGTCGAACACCGGGGAG. It codes for CASSFGQSNTGE. The entire CDR3 sequence reads CASSFGQSNTGELFF. This rearrangement joins TRBV5-1 to TRBJ2-2; D remains ambiguous. The read halts 3 residues ahead of the CDR3 end, with the missing end drawn from the germline J gene. This CDR3 comprises 15 residues. Germline values: CDR1 SGHRS, CDR2 YFSETQ. The V gene lost 2 bases and the J gene lost 0 bases, with 8 bases spanning the gap.

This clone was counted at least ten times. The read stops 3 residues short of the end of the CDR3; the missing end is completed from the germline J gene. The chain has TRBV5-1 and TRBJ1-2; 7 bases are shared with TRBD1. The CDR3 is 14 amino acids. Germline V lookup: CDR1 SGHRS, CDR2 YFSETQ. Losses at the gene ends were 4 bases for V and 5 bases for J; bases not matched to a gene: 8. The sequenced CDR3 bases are TGCGCCAGCAGCCTGACAGGACAGGCATATGGC. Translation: CASSLTGQAYG. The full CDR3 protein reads CASSLTGQAYGYTF.

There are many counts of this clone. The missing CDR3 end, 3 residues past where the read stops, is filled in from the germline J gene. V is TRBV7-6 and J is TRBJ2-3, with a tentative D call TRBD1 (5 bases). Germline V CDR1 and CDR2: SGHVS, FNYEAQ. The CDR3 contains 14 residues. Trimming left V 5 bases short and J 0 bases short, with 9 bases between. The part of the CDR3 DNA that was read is TGTGCCAGCAGCCGGACACAGAGCACAGATACG. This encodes CASSRTQSTDT. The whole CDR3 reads CASSRTQSTDTQYF.

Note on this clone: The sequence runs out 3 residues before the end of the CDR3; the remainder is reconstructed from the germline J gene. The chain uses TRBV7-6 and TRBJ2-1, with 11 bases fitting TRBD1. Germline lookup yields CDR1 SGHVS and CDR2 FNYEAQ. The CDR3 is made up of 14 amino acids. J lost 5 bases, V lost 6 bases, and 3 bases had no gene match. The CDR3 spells CASRKDRGHNEQFF. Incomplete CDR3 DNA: TGTGCCAGCAGGAAGGACAGGGGGCACAATGAG.

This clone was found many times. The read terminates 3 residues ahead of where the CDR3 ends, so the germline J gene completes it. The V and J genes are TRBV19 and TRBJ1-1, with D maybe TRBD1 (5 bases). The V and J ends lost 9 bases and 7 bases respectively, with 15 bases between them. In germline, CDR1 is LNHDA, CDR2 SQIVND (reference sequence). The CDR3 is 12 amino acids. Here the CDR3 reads CASENPGGEAFF. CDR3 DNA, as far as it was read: TGTGCCAGCGAGAATCCCGGGGGTGAA.

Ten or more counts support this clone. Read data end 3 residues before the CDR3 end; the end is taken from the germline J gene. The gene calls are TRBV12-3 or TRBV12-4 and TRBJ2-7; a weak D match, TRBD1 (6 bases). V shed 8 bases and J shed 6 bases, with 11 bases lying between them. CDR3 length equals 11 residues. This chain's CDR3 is CASATGFEQYF. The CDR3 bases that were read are TGTGCCAGCGCGACAGGTTTCGAG.

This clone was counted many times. CDR3 DNA (partial): TGTGCCAGCAGCTTTGACAGGAATGAAAAA. It encodes CASSFDRNEK. The complete CDR3 sequence is CASSFDRNEKLFF. The chain couples TRBV5-6 to TRBJ1-4, with a possible D match to TRBD1 (6 bases). The read halts 3 residues ahead of the CDR3 end, with the missing end drawn from the germline J gene. The V end was cut by 2 bases, the J end by 5 bases, with 7 bases between. The CDR3 is 13 residues long. Germline loops: CDR1 SGHDT, CDR2 YYEEEE.

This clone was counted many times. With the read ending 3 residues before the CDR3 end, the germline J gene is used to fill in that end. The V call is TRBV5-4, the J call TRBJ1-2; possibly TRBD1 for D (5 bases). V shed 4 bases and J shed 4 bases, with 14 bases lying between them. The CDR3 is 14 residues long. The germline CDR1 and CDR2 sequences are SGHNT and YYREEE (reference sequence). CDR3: CASSPGGGIYGYTF. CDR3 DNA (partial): TGTGCCAGCAGCCCGGGGGGGGGTATCTATGGC.

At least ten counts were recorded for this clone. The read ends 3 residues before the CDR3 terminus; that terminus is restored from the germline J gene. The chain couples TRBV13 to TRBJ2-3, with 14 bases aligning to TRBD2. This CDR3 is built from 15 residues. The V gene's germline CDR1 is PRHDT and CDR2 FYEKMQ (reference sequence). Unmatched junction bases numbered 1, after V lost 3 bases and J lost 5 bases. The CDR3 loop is CASSFGTSGGDTQYF. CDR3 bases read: TGTGCCAGCAGCTTTGGGACTAGCGGGGGAGATACG.

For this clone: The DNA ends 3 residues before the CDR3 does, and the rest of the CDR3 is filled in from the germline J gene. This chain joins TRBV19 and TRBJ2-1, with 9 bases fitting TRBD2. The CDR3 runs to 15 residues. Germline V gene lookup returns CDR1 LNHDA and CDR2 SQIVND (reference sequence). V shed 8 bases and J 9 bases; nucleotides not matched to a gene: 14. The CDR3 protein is CASSASRGGHSEQFF. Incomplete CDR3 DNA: TGTGCCAGTTCGGCGTCGCGGGGGGGCCATAGTGAG.

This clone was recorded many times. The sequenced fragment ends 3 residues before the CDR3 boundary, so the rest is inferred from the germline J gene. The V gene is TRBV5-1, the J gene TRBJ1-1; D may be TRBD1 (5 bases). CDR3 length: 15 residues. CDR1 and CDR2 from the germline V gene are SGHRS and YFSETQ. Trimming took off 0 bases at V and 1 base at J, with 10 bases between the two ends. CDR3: CASSLVQGRNTEAFF. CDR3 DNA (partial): TGCGCCAGCAGCTTGGTCCAGGGAAGGAACACTGAA.

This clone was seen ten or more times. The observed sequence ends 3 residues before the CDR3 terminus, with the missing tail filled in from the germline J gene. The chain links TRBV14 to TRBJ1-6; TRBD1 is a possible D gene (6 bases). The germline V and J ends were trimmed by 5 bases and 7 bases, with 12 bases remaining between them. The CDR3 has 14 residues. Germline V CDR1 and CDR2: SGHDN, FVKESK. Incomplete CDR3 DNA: TGTGCCAGCAGCTTCACTACAGGGAATTCACCC. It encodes CASSFTTGNSP. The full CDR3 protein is CASSFTTGNSPLHF.

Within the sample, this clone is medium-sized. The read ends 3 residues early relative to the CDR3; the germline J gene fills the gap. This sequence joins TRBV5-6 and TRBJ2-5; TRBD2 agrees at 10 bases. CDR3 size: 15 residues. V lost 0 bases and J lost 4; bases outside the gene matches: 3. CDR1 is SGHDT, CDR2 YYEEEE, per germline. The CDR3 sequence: CASSLERGGAETQYF. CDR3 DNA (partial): TGTGCCAGCAGCTTGGAGCGGGGGGGCGCAGAGACC.

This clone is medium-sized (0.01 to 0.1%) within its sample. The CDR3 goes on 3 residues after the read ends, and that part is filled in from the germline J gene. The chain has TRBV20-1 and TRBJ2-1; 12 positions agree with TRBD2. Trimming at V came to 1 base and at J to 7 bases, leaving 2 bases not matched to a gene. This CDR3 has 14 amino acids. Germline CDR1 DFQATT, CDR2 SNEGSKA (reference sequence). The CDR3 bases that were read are TGCAGTGCTAGAGGACTAGCGGGGGTTAATGAG. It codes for CSARGLAGVNE. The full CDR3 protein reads CSARGLAGVNEQFF.

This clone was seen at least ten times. The CDR3 is CASSDPASDRDYEQYF. The CDR3 bases that were read are TGTGCCAGCAGTGATCCAGCTTCGGACAGGGACTACGAG. The chain links TRBV6-1 to TRBJ2-7, with 8 bases that match TRBD1. Coverage ceases 3 residues before the CDR3 finishes, and the germline J gene fills in the end. Germline V CDR1 and CDR2: MNHNS, SASEGT. Trimming cost V 3 bases and J 3 bases; bases outside gene matches: 10. CDR3 length: 16 residues.

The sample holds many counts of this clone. Partial CDR3 DNA: TGTGCCTGGAGTGGGGATACAGGGTCTGGAAACACC. Protein: CAWSGDTGSGNT. The entire CDR3 reads CAWSGDTGSGNTIYF. The chain carries TRBV30 and TRBJ1-3; D may be TRBD1 (6 bases). The observed sequence ends 3 residues before the CDR3 terminus, with the missing tail filled in from the germline J gene. The CDR3 spans 15 residues. Germline V lookup: CDR1 GTSNPN, CDR2 SVGIG (reference sequence). V shed 1 base and J shed 1 base, with 11 bases lying between them.

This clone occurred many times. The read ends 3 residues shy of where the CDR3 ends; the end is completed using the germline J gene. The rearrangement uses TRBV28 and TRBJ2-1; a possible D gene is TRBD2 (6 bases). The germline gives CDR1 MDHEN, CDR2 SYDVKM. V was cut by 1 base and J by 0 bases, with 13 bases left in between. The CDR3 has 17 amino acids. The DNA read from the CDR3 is TGTGCCAGCAGTTTATCCCTCTCCGGGGGCTCCTACAATGAG. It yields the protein CASSLSLSGGSYNE. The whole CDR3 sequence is CASSLSLSGGSYNEQFF. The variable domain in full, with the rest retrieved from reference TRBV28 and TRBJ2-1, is DVKVTQSSRYLVKRTGEKVFLECVQDMDHENMFWYRQDPGLGLRLIYFSYDVKMKEKGDIPEGYSVSREKKERFSLILESASTNQTSMYLCASSLSLSGGSYNEQFFGPGTRLTVL.

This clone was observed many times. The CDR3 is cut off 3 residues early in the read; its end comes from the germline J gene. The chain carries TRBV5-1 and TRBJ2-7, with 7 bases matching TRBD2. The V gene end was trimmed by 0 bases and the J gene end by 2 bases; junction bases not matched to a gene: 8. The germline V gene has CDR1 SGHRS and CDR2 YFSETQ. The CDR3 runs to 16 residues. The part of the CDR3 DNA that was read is TGCGCCAGCAGCTTGGATGGCCTAGCGGTAACCTACGAG. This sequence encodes CASSLDGLAVTYE. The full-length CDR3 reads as CASSLDGLAVTYEQYF.

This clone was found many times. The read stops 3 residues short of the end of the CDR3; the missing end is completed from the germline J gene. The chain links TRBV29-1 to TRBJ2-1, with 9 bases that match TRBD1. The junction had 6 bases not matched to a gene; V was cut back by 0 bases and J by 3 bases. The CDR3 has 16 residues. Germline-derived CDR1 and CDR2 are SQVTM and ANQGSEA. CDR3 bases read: TGCAGCGTTGAAGACCGCCGGACAGGGGTCTACAATGAG. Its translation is CSVEDRRTGVYNE. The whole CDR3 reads CSVEDRRTGVYNEQFF.

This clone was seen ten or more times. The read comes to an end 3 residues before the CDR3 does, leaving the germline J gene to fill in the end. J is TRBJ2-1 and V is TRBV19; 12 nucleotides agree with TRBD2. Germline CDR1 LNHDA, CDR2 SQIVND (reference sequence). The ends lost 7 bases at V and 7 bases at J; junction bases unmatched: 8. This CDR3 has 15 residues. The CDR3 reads CASNLAGGRLNEQFF. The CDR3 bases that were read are TGTGCCAGTAACCTAGCGGGGGGGCGTCTAAATGAG.